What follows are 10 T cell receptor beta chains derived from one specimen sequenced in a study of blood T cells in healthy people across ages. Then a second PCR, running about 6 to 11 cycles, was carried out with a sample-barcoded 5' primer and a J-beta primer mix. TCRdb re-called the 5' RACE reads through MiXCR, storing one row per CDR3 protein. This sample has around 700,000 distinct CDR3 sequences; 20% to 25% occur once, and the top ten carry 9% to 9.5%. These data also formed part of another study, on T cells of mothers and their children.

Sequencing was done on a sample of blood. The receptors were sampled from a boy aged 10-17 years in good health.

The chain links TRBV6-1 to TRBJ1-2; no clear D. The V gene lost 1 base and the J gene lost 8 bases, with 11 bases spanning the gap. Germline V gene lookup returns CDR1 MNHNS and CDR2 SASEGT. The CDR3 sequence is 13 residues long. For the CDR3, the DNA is TGTGCCAGCAGTGAAGTGACATTTGGCGGCTACACCTTC. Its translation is CASSEVTFGGYTF.

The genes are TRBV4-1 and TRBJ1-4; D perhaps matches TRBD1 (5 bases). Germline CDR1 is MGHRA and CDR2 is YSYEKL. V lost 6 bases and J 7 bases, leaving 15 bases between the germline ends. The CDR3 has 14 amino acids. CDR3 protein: CASSRGRVGEKLFF. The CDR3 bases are TGCGCCAGCAGTCGGGGGAGGGTCGGTGAAAAACTGTTTTTT.

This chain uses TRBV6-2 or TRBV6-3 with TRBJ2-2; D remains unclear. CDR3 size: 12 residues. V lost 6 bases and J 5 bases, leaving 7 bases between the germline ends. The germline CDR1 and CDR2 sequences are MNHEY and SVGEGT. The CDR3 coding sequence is TGTGCCAGCAGAGCCTTAACCGGGGAGCTGTTTTTT. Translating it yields CASRALTGELFF.

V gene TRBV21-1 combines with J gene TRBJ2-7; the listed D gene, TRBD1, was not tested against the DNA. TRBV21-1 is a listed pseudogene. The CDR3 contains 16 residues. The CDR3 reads CASSPQGGSAHYEQYF. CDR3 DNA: TGTGCCAGCAGCCCTCAAGGGGGTTCAGCACACTACGAGCAGTACTTC.

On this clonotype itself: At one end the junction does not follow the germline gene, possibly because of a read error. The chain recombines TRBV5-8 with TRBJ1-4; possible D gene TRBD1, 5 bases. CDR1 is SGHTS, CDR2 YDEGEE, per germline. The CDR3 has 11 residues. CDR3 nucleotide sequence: TGTGCCAGCAGCTTGGTCGGGGGAGCACTTTTT. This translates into CASSLVGGALF.

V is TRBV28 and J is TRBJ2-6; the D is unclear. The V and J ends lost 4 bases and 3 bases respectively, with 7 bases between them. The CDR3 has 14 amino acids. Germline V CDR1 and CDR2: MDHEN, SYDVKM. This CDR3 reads CASSSRLGANVLTF. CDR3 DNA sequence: TGTGCCAGCAGTTCCCGGCTTGGGGCCAACGTCCTGACTTTC. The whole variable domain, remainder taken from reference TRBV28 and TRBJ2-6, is DVKVTQSSRYLVKRTGEKVFLECVQDMDHENMFWYRQDPGLGLRLIYFSYDVKMKEKGDIPEGYSVSREKKERFSLILESASTNQTSMYLCASSSRLGANVLTFGAGSRLTVL.

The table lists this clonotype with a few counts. CDR3 sequence reads: CASSRSWTLVSYNEQFF. CDR3 DNA: TGTGCCAGTAGTAGATCTTGGACACTCGTTTCCTACAATGAGCAGTTCTTC. This chain connects TRBV19 to TRBJ2-1; D may be TRBD1 (5 bases). The germline V and J ends were trimmed by 4 bases and 1 base, with 17 bases remaining between them. Germline V gene lookup returns CDR1 LNHDA and CDR2 SQIVND (reference sequence). There are 17 residues in the CDR3.

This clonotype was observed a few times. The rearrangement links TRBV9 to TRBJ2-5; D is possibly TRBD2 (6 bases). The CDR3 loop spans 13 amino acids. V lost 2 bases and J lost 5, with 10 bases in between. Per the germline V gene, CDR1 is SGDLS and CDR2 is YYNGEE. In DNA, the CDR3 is TGTGCCAGCAGCGTCCGGAGGGACGAGACCCAGTACTTC. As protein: CASSVRRDETQYF.

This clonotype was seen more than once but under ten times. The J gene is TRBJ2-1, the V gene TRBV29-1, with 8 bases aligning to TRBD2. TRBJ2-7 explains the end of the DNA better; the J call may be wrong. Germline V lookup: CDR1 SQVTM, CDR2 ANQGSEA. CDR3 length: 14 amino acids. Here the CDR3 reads CSVRDPGLAYEQYF. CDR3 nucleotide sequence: TGCAGCGTTCGTGACCCCGGACTAGCATACGAGCAGTACTTC.

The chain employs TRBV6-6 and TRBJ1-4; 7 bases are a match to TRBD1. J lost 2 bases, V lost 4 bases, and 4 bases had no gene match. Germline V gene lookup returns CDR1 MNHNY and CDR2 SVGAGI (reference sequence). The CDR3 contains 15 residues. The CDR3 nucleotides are TGTGCCAGCAGTTCCCTGACAGGGACTAATGAAAAACTGTTTTTT. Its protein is CASSSLTGTNEKLFF.